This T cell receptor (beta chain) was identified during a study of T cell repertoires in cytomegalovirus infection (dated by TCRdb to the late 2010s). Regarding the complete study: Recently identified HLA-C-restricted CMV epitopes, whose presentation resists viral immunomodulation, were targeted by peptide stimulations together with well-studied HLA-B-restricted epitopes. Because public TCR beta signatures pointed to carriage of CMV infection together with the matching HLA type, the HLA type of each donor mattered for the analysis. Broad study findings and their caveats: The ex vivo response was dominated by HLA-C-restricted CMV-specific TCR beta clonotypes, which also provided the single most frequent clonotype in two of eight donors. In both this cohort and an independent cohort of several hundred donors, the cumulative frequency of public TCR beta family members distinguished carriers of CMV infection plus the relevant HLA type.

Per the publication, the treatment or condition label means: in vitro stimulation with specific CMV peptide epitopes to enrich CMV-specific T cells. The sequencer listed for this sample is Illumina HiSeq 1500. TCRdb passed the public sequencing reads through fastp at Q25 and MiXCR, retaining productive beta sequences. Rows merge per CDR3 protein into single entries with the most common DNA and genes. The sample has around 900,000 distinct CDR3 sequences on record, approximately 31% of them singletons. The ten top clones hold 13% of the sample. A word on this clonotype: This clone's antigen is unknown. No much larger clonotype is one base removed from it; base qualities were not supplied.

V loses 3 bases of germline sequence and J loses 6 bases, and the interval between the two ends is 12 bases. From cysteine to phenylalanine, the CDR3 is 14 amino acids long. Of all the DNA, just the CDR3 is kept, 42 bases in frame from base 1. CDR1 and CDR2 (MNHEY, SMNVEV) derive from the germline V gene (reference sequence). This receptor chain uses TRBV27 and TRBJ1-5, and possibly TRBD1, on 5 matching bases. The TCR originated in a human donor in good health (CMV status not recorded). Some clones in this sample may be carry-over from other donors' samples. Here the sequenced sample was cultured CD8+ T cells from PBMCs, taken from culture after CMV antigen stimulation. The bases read TGTGCCAGCAGTTTGACACGGGGGGGTCAGCCCCAGCATTTT. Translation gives CASSLTRGGQPQHF.